This T cell receptor beta chain was obtained from a study of blood T cell repertoires in COVID-19. Turning to the study itself: Researchers got acute and convalescent COVID-19 samples from the United States, Italy and Spain.

Patients at the Seattle site were enrolled during active infection and followed longitudinally. Repertoires were generated with immunoSEQ multiplex PCR, while TCRdb's copy carries only in-frame clones and drops some. The sample has approximately 290,000 clones; about 80% are singletons. Trimming cost V 6 bases and J 4 bases, with 19 bases left between them. This CDR3 region has 16 residues. Germline V gene data show CDR1 as LNHDA and CDR2 as SQIVND (reference sequence). Sequencing was carried out using peripheral blood. The chain employs TRBV19 and TRBJ1-5; possible D gene TRBD1, 6 bases. The sequence was obtained from a person between 65 and 80 years old with COVID-19, enrolled during active disease. CDR3 sequence (DNA): TGTGCCAGTAGGAACGCGAGGGGGGGACCTAATCAGCCCCAGCATTTT. Protein sequence: CASRNARGGPNQPQHF. The whole variable domain, filled in from reference TRBV19 and TRBJ1-5, reads DGGITQSPKYLFRKEGQNVTLSCEQNLNHDAMYWYRQDPGQGLRLIYYSQIVNDFQKGDIAEGYSVSREKKESFPLTVTSAQKNPTAFYLCASRNARGGPNQPQHFGDGTRLSIL.